This TCR beta chain was identified in a study of T cell repertoires in aging, cancer and after chemotherapy. General study points: Median generation probability rose over the chemotherapy interval in each cancer cohort, suggesting rebound thymic output. In cancer patients, declining TCR diversity with age involved lost richness and lost evenness.

Peripheral blood genomic DNA, not sorted cells or RNA, was the template. CDR3 length: 14 amino acids. Per the germline V gene, CDR1 is MNHEY and CDR2 is SMNVEV (reference sequence). Trimming at V came to 2 bases and at J to 8 bases, leaving 2 bases not matched to a gene. This clonotype was found a few times. Its matching antigen is unknown. TRB rearrangements spanning V, D and J were amplified using mixed TRB-A/B primers. A single record per CDR3 protein comes from TCRdb applying MiXCR to the multiplex PCR reads. This sample has several thousand distinct CDR3 sequences, with approximately 25% found just once.

The sequence was collected from a human donor in good health. This chain uses TRBV27 with TRBJ1-6; 8 bases are a match to TRBD1. The sample comprised blood. The CDR3 protein is CASSLDRGYSPLHF. The CDR3 DNA reads as TGTGCCAGCAGTTTAGACAGGGGTTATTCACCCCTCCACTTT.